This TCR beta chain was sequenced in a study of blood T cells in healthy people across ages (dated by TCRdb to 2014 to 2015). With respect to the entire study: In model experiments, roughly one uniquely barcoded TCR beta cDNA molecule per two T cells was captured by template switching. Four age groups were formed from the donors: young (average approximately 15 years), middle-aged (more than 35), aged (62) and long-lived (82). Age-related changes in TCR beta repertoire diversity were measured in the study by deep sequencing normalized with unique cDNA molecular identifiers. Two additional independent replicas of 1 million unique cDNA reads from the same blood draw were analyzed for two donors (one aged 18 to 29 and one aged 80 or older). To avoid experimental bias, donors of different ages were randomly spread across the sequencing lanes.

Systemically healthy Caucasian individuals from Russia, about 38 in total and aged about 6 to 100 years, were included as donors. Approximately 9 milliliters of peripheral blood were collected from each donor into EDTA-treated Vacutainer tubes. Ficoll-Paque density-gradient centrifugation was used to isolate PBMCs, with at least 6.5 million per sample. Trizol reagent was used to extract total RNA from the PBMCs, yielding at least 5.5 micrograms per sample. Naive CD45RAhigh/CD27high T cell percentages were measured by flow cytometry on a PBMC aliquot from every donor. Receptor amplification or capture employed 5' RACE. TCRdb names Illumina HiSeq 2500 as the instrument used. The second PCR ran for roughly 7 to 12 cycles and used a J-beta primer mix along with a sample-barcoded 5' primer. A unique molecular identifier was introduced onto each TCR beta cDNA molecule by a template-switch 5' adaptor carrying 12 random nucleotides. Each sample yielded at least 3 million CDR3-containing paired-end reads. The Mint cDNA synthesis kit, primed by a TRBC-specific oligonucleotide, was used to synthesize first-strand cDNA from all RNA. After uracil-DNA glycosylase treatment, a first 18-cycle PCR used universal primers M1SS and BC2_uni_R on all cDNA. Per the original workflow: For normalization, 1 million high-quality reads were randomly selected from each sample, with every read carrying a distinct molecular identifier. Reads sharing molecular identifiers were discarded rather than binned into consensus sequences. CDR3 identification, clonotype clustering and error correction used MiTCR with a Q25 quality threshold and the strictest error-elimination algorithm. A nonparametric unseen species model with Euler transformation was used to estimate a lower bound on total TCR beta diversity. TCRdb applied fastp at Q25 and MiXCR to the public reads, then kept only in-frame beta chains. Entries are consolidated by CDR3 protein sequence, retaining the most common genes and DNA. TCRdb, not the authors, supplied the V and J calls. Present in this sample are some 700,000 distinct CDR3 sequences, about 42% of which were seen just once. Around 20% of the sample lies in the top ten.

At the junction V is shortened by 4 bases and J by 2 bases; bases outside the gene matches: 8. CDR1 MNHNY and CDR2 SVGAGI are derived from the germline V gene (reference sequence). Its CDR3 holds 17 amino acids, cysteine through phenylalanine. The CDR3 DNA has 51 bases and is translated from base 1. Study-wide conclusions, independent of this receptor: Because profiling used bulk unsorted PBMCs, naive and antigen-experienced compartments could not be compared conclusively. The long-lived group showed more naive CD4+ T cells, fewer expanded clones and increased TCR diversity than the aged group, suggesting age selection. Donor CMV infection status was unknown, potentially confounding age-related changes in expanded clonotypes. Observed TCR beta diversity per million T cells fell roughly linearly with age, and a significant reduction was already apparent by age around 40. The percentage of naive T cells measured by flow cytometry correlated strongly with observed TCR beta diversity. Total diversity estimates from one million sequenced T cells were considered lower bounds and underestimates.

The sample holds a few counts of this clonotype. This receptor's antigen is unknown. Base qualities are not provided; no much larger clone lies one nucleotide away. The sequenced sample was blood. The receptor was isolated from a woman aged 55-75 years in good health. The chain is assembled from TRBV6-6 and TRBJ2-3; TRBD2 fits 11 bases in the junction. The CDR3 corresponds to CASSSTGLAENTDTQYF. The base sequence is TGTGCCAGCAGTTCCACGGGACTAGCGGAAAACACAGATACGCAGTATTTT.